The source of this T cell receptor beta chain is a study of blood T cell repertoires in COVID-19. In the study overall: Acute-phase and convalescent COVID-19 samples originated in the United States, Italy and Spain. T cells, B-cell-depleted T cells, or PBMCs supplied cDNA or gDNA.

V lost 0 bases, J lost 1 base, and 4 bases stayed unmatched. The germline CDR1 and CDR2 sequences are LGHNT and FRNRAP. The CDR3 runs 18 residues. The data were produced by immunoSEQ multiplex PCR, yet TCRdb's version contains in-frame clones alone and is incomplete. The table includes over 60,000 clones, 85% to 90% detected once. The chain couples TRBV12-5 to TRBJ2-1, with TRBD2 matching 12 bases. The TCR comes from a man aged 45-60 years with acute or convalescent COVID-19. Input material: peripheral blood. The DNA for the CDR3 is TGTGCTAGTGGTTTGGTCCGACTAGCGGGAGTGTCCTACAATGAGCAGTTCTTC. Its protein product is CASGLVRLAGVSYNEQFF.